A selection of T cell receptor beta chains follows, all from one sample in a study of blood T cell repertoires in COVID-19. TCRdb keeps only in-frame clones here, not all; method: immunoSEQ multiplex PCR. The table has about 70,000 clones, about 82% seen once. The sequencing sample was made of peripheral blood. These receptors were collected from a woman aged 60 to 75 with acute or convalescent COVID-19. Each CDR3 is given with its conserved first and last residue. The D gene is left open where the match is weak. The size field is filled for only some rows; it gives once, few, many or a size class.

V gene	clone size	D gene	J gene	CDR3 protein	CDR3 DNA
TRBV5-1	.	TRBD2	TRBJ2-7	CASSLGTSSYEQYF	TGCGCCAGCAGCTTGGGGACTAGCAGTTACGAGCAGTACTTC
TRBV18	.	TRBD1	TRBJ1-1	CASSPTGLGTEAFF	TGTGCCAGCTCACCGACAGGGTTGGGGACTGAAGCTTTCTTT
TRBV2	.	TRBD1	TRBJ2-7	CASSEMGTGGAKQYF	TGTGCCAGCAGTGAGATGGGGACAGGGGGCGCGAAGCAGTACTTC
TRBV19	.	.	TRBJ1-2	CASSIQGYNYGYTF	TGTGCCAGTAGTATCCAGGGTTACAACTATGGCTACACCTTC
TRBV6-5	.	.	TRBJ2-1	CASRGLAIDNEQFF	TGTGCCAGCAGAGGGCTAGCTATCGACAATGAGCAGTTCTTC
TRBV7-2	few	TRBD2	TRBJ2-3	CASSLVGGFSDTQYF	TGTGCCAGCAGCTTAGTGGGGGGGTTTTCAGATACGCAGTATTTT
TRBV7-9	.	.	TRBJ1-2	CASSAGQSRGYTF	TGTGCCAGCAGCGCAGGACAGTCCAGGGGCTACACCTTC
TRBV2	.	.	TRBJ1-6	CASIWEPAALSPLHF	TGTGCCAGCATATGGGAGCCAGCGGCCCTCTCACCCCTCCACTTT
TRBV30	.	TRBD2	TRBJ2-5	CAWKGLAGTQYF	TGTGCCTGGAAAGGACTAGCGGGGACCCAGTACTTC
TRBV3-1/TRBV3-2	.	.	TRBJ1-2	CASSHRQSPANYGYTF	TGTGCCAGCAGCCATCGACAGTCTCCGGCTAACTATGGCTACACCTTC
TRBV3-1/TRBV3-2	.	.	TRBJ1-1	CASSHQGNTEAFF	TGTGCCAGCAGCCATCAGGGGAACACTGAAGCTTTCTTT
TRBV29-1	few	.	TRBJ2-1	CSVSLLFYNEQFF	TGCAGCGTGTCCCTACTATTCTACAATGAGCAGTTCTTC
TRBV4-2	.	.	TRBJ2-3	CASSQRTGGYSTDTQYF	TGTGCCAGCAGCCAACGTACGGGCGGGTATAGCACAGATACGCAGTATTTT
TRBV29-1	.	.	TRBJ2-7	CSVGTGPPYEQYF	TGCAGCGTTGGAACGGGTCCCCCCTACGAGCAGTACTTC
TRBV12-5	.	TRBD1	TRBJ2-7	CASGLAWDSSYEQYF	TGTGCTAGTGGTTTGGCCTGGGACAGCTCCTACGAGCAGTACTTC
TRBV2	.	.	TRBJ1-2	CASIPMVYGGKGYTF	TGTGCCAGCATCCCAATGGTCTACGGGGGGAAAGGCTACACCTTC
TRBV27	.	.	TRBJ1-1	CASTPRGNTEAFF	TGTGCCAGCACCCCGCGGGGGAACACTGAAGCTTTCTTT
TRBV9	.	.	TRBJ2-5	CASSVATAQETQYF	TGTGCCAGCAGCGTAGCCACAGCCCAAGAGACCCAGTACTTC
TRBV27	.	.	TRBJ2-7	CASSLSALADEQYF	TGTGCCAGCAGTTTATCGGCACTAGCCGACGAGCAGTACTTC
TRBV6-2/TRBV6-3	few	.	TRBJ2-1	CASSYLANEQFF	TGTGCCAGCAGTTACTTAGCCAATGAGCAGTTCTTC
TRBV5-1	.	.	TRBJ1-4	CASSFGQGTNEKLFF	TGCGCCAGCAGCTTCGGTCAGGGGACTAATGAAAAACTGTTTTTT
TRBV2	.	.	TRBJ2-5	CASSEFGGAVETQYF	TGTGCCAGCAGTGAATTTGGGGGGGCCGTGGAGACCCAGTACTTC
TRBV6-2/TRBV6-3	.	.	TRBJ2-7	CASSAALGRSREDEQYF	TGTGCCAGCAGTGCTGCTCTCGGACGGAGCCGGGAAGACGAGCAGTACTTC
TRBV3-1/TRBV3-2	.	.	TRBJ1-5	CASSLGQRHGPQHF	TGTGCCAGCAGCCTAGGACAACGTCATGGGCCCCAGCATTTT
TRBV6-1	.	TRBD1	TRBJ1-5	CASSAQGALENQPQHF	TGTGCCAGCAGTGCACAGGGGGCCCTTGAGAATCAGCCCCAGCATTTT
TRBV28	.	TRBD1	TRBJ1-4	CASSLDRVANEKLFF	TGTGCCAGCAGTTTAGACAGGGTTGCTAATGAAAAACTGTTTTTT
TRBV5-4	.	TRBD2	TRBJ2-1	CASSHLIGLAGGEQFF	TGTGCCAGCAGCCACTTAATCGGACTAGCCGGCGGTGAGCAGTTCTTC
TRBV30	.	TRBD1	TRBJ2-5	CAWSGEDRDRVIVDQETQYF	TGTGCCTGGAGTGGGGAAGACCGGGACAGGGTAATTGTTGATCAAGAGACCCAGTACTTC
TRBV6-2/TRBV6-3	.	.	TRBJ2-4	CASSHGNIQYF	TGTGCCAGCAGCCACGGGAACATTCAGTACTTC
TRBV11-2	.	.	TRBJ1-6	CASSSNQGTPLHF	TGTGCTAGCAGCTCAAATCAGGGGACACCCCTCCACTTT
TRBV25-1	.	.	TRBJ2-1	CASSESGAGSYNEQFF	TGTGCCAGCAGTGAATCTGGGGCAGGCTCCTACAATGAGCAGTTCTTC
TRBV2	.	.	TRBJ2-3	CASSDRADTQYF	TGTGCCAGCAGTGATCGAGCAGATACGCAGTATTTT
TRBV19	.	.	TRBJ2-2	CASSGQSNTGELFF	TGTGCCAGTAGTGGTCAGTCGAACACCGGGGAGCTGTTTTTT
TRBV7-8	.	.	TRBJ1-1	CASSRVGGMNTEAFF	TGTGCCAGCAGCCGGGTTGGGGGGATGAACACTGAAGCTTTCTTT
TRBV7-9	.	TRBD2	TRBJ2-5	CASSLVLAGVETQYF	TGTGCCAGCAGCTTAGTACTGGCGGGGGTTGAGACCCAGTACTTC
TRBV6-5	.	.	TRBJ1-2	CASSNQGGVYGYTF	TGTGCCAGCAGTAATCAGGGAGGGGTATATGGCTACACCTTC
TRBV19	.	TRBD1	TRBJ1-1	CASSIYRGGGMNTEAFF	TGTGCCAGTAGTATATACAGGGGGGGTGGAATGAACACTGAAGCTTTCTTT
TRBV7-8	.	TRBD1	TRBJ2-5	CASSFGTGRDQTQYF	TGTGCCAGCAGTTTCGGGACAGGGAGGGATCAGACCCAGTACTTC
TRBV5-1	.	.	TRBJ1-1	CASSLGQDAEAFF	TGCGCCAGCAGCTTGGGACAGGACGCTGAAGCTTTCTTT
TRBV15	.	.	TRBJ1-1	CATSRVRGMGTEAFF	TGTGCCACCAGCAGAGTACGGGGTATGGGCACTGAAGCTTTCTTT
TRBV20-1	.	.	TRBJ2-7	CSASQGSSYEQYF	TGCAGTGCTAGTCAGGGGAGCTCCTACGAGCAGTACTTC
TRBV13	.	.	TRBJ1-6	CASSLRGLKSNSPLHF	TGTGCCAGCAGCTTACGGGGACTCAAGTCTAATTCACCCCTCCACTTT
TRBV11-1	.	.	TRBJ1-1	CASSLVSGADTEAFF	TGTGCCAGCAGCTTAGTTAGCGGCGCAGACACTGAAGCTTTCTTT
TRBV12-5	.	.	TRBJ1-1	CASGLRGGDTEAFF	TGTGCTAGTGGTTTGAGGGGGGGGGACACTGAAGCTTTCTTT
TRBV9	.	TRBD1	TRBJ1-2	CASRTGGARYTF	TGTGCCAGCAGGACAGGGGGCGCTCGCTACACCTTC
TRBV18	.	.	TRBJ2-7	CASSPSTSSYEQYF	TGTGCCAGCTCCCCTTCCACGAGCTCCTACGAGCAGTACTTC
TRBV18	.	.	TRBJ2-1	CASSPAGNHYNEQFF	TGTGCCAGCTCACCCGCGGGGAACCACTACAATGAGCAGTTCTTC
TRBV21-1	.	.	TRBJ1-1	CASSNSGVRQEAFF	TGTGCCAGCAGCAACTCAGGGGTCCGGCAAGAAGCTTTCTTT
TRBV7-2	.	.	TRBJ1-2	CASSLGQSRLGYGYTF	TGTGCCAGCAGCTTAGGACAGTCTCGACTGGGCTATGGCTACACCTTC
TRBV27	.	TRBD1	TRBJ1-6	CASMTGGIGPLHF	TGTGCCAGTATGACAGGGGGCATTGGACCCCTCCACTTT
TRBV19	.	.	TRBJ1-2	CASRNPSRGRNYGYTF	TGTGCCAGTAGGAATCCGAGCAGGGGCCGGAACTATGGCTACACCTTC
TRBV15	.	.	TRBJ1-6	CATSRDPGGSPLHF	TGTGCCACCAGCAGAGATCCGGGAGGGTCACCCCTCCACTTT
TRBV7-6	.	TRBD1	TRBJ2-5	CASSKRQGARVADQETQYF	TGTGCCAGCAGCAAAAGACAGGGGGCGAGAGTAGCGGACCAAGAGACCCAGTACTTC
TRBV9	.	TRBD1	TRBJ1-1	CASSQTDDRVTEAFF	TGTGCCAGCAGCCAAACAGACGACAGGGTCACTGAAGCTTTCTTT
TRBV6-1	once	TRBD1	TRBJ1-5	CASSEVLTGRWPQHF	TGTGCCAGCAGTGAGGTACTGACAGGGAGGTGGCCCCAGCATTTT
TRBV6-5	.	TRBD1	TRBJ2-1	CASSYSGQGANNEQFF	TGTGCCAGCAGTTACTCTGGGCAGGGGGCGAACAATGAGCAGTTCTTC
TRBV4-1	.	TRBD1	TRBJ2-2	CASSQGAARGRTGELFF	TGCGCCAGCAGCCAGGGCGCCGCCAGGGGGCGCACCGGGGAGCTGTTTTTT
TRBV18	.	.	TRBJ1-1	CASSPHREGIDTEAFF	TGTGCCAGCTCACCCCACAGGGAGGGGATCGACACTGAAGCTTTCTTT
TRBV3-1/TRBV3-2	.	.	TRBJ2-7	CASSYRESSYEQYF	TGTGCCAGCAGCTACAGGGAAAGCTCCTACGAGCAGTACTTC
TRBV28	.	TRBD1	TRBJ2-4	CASSYQGQGIDIQYF	TGTGCCAGCAGTTACCAGGGACAGGGGATCGACATTCAGTACTTC